A single sample is the source of the 11 T cell receptor beta chains below, sequenced in a study of cytomegalovirus exposure and HLA in healthy donors. 13 Jbeta primers and 60 Vbeta primers were used for the PCR. Some clones are missing from TCRdb's copy, which holds only in-frame ones; the method was immunoSEQ multiplex PCR. The sample records fewer than 150,000 clones, around 77% being singletons. Sequencing was carried out using PBMCs. The receptors come from a man in his fifties in good health and CMV-seropositive.

The chain recombines TRBV5-1 with TRBJ1-1; D remains ambiguous. Trimming removed 0 bases from V and 1 base from J, with 4 bases in between. This CDR3 is 13 amino acids long. From germline, CDR1 is SGHRS and CDR2 YFSETQ. This CDR3 reads CASSLEANTEAFF. Here the CDR3 DNA reads TGCGCCAGCAGCTTGGAAGCGAACACTGAAGCTTTCTTT.

The chain couples TRBV9 to TRBJ1-2; 9 positions agree with TRBD1. From germline, CDR1 is SGDLS and CDR2 YYNGEE. Losses at the gene ends were 0 bases for V and 5 bases for J; bases not matched to a gene: 23. The CDR3 length is 21 residues. CDR3 in amino acids: CASSVATDLGKAGQGKYGYTF. The DNA of the CDR3 is TGTGCCAGCAGCGTAGCTACTGACCTGGGAAAGGCTGGACAGGGGAAATATGGCTACACCTTC. Full variable domain (missing parts from reference TRBV9 and TRBJ1-2): DSGVTQTPKHLITATGQRVTLRCSPRSGDLSVYWYQQSLDQGLQFLIQYYNGEERAKGNILERFSAQQFPDLHSELNLSSLELGDSALYFCASSVATDLGKAGQGKYGYTFGSGTRLTVV.

This chain links TRBV5-1 with TRBJ2-7; 7 bases line up with TRBD1. CDR1 SGHRS and CDR2 YFSETQ come from the germline V gene. The CDR3 extends over 13 amino acids. With 6 bases clipped from V and 2 bases from J, the junction kept 5 bases outside the gene matches. The CDR3 loop is CASNPGQTYEQYF. The CDR3 region has the DNA TGCGCCAGCAATCCGGGACAGACCTACGAGCAGTACTTC.

This clone was recorded once. V usage is TRBV5-1 and J usage is TRBJ2-3; 9 bases are a match to TRBD1. CDR1 SGHRS and CDR2 YFSETQ come from the germline V gene. CDR3 length: 16 amino acids. Trimming took 0 bases from V and 2 from J; bases not matched to a gene: 4. CDR3: CASSLENRGPTDTQYF. In DNA form, the CDR3 reads TGCGCCAGCAGCTTGGAGAACAGGGGGCCCACAGATACGCAGTATTTT.

The chain couples TRBV2 to TRBJ2-3; 10 nucleotides align to TRBD2. The V gene's germline CDR1 is SNHLY and CDR2 FYNNEI. The CDR3 runs 16 residues. The trim removed 10 bases at V and 6 bases at J, leaving 16 bases unmatched. The CDR3 sequence: CAKSGPGLAFFDTQYF. The CDR3 DNA follows: TGTGCCAAATCGGGGCCGGGACTAGCGTTTTTTGATACGCAGTATTTT.

The chain has TRBV5-1 and TRBJ1-6, with D possibly being TRBD1 (6 bases). This CDR3 contains 13 residues. The V and J ends lost 1 base and 11 bases respectively, with 10 bases between them. Germline V gene lookup returns CDR1 SGHRS and CDR2 YFSETQ. DNA of the CDR3: TGCGCCAGCAGCTTGCAGGGGTCAGCACCCCTCCACTTT. It is translated as CASSLQGSAPLHF.

This chain joins TRBV19 and TRBJ1-2; the match to TRBD1 covers 9 bases. The V gene end was trimmed by 9 bases and the J gene end by 5 bases; junction bases not matched to a gene: 7. The germline CDR1 and CDR2 sequences are LNHDA and SQIVND (reference sequence). The CDR3 spans 13 residues. CDR3: CASPGQGWYGYTF. CDR3 DNA: TGTGCCAGCCCGGGACAGGGATGGTATGGCTACACCTTC.

The chain recombines TRBV28 with TRBJ2-1, with D unclear. The CDR3 length is 12 residues. The germline V gene has CDR1 MDHEN and CDR2 SYDVKM. V was trimmed by 1 base and J by 5 bases, leaving 3 bases between them. CDR3 sequence (DNA): TGTGCCAGCAGTTTATCGGACAATGAGCAGTTCTTC. Translating it yields CASSLSDNEQFF. The whole variable domain, filled in from reference TRBV28 and TRBJ2-1, reads DVKVTQSSRYLVKRTGEKVFLECVQDMDHENMFWYRQDPGLGLRLIYFSYDVKMKEKGDIPEGYSVSREKKERFSLILESASTNQTSMYLCASSLSDNEQFFGPGTRLTVL.

This clone was counted a few times. The V gene is TRBV5-6, the J gene TRBJ1-3, with D possibly matching TRBD1 (6 bases). V shed 5 bases and J shed 4 bases, with 10 bases lying between them. The CDR3 has 13 amino acids. Germline CDR1 is SGHDT and CDR2 is YYEEEE. The CDR3 DNA reads as TGTGCCAGCAGAATAACAGGGGGAAACACCATATATTTT. Translating gives CASRITGGNTIYF.

The V gene is TRBV5-6, the J gene TRBJ1-1; 7 bases agree with TRBD1. Germline V gene sequence: CDR1 SGHDT, CDR2 YYEEEE. The ends lost 3 bases at V and 1 base at J; junction bases unmatched: 3. The length of the CDR3 is 14 residues. CDR3 in DNA: TGTGCCAGCAGCTGGGCAGGGGGGAACACTGAAGCTTTCTTT. Its translation: CASSWAGGNTEAFF.

V is TRBV19 and J is TRBJ2-1, with D perhaps matching TRBD1 (5 bases). Germline values: CDR1 LNHDA, CDR2 SQIVND (reference sequence). The V gene lost 1 base and the J gene lost 5 bases, with 24 bases spanning the gap. The CDR3 has 19 amino acids. The CDR3 loop reads CASSIVLVLAGNTDNEQFF. CDR3 nucleotide sequence: TGTGCCAGTAGTATAGTACTGGTCTTAGCAGGGAACACGGACAATGAGCAGTTCTTC.